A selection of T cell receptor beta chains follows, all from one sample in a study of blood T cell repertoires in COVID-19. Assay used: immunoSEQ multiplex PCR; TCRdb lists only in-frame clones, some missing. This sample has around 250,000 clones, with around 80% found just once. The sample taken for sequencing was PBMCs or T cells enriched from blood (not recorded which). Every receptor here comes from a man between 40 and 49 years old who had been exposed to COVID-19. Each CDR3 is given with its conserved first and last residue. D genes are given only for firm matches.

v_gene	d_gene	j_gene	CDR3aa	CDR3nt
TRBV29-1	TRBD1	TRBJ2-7	CSAGGTGSYEQYF	TGCAGCGCTGGGGGGACAGGTTCATACGAGCAGTACTTC
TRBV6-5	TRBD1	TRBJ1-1	CASRLTGTFEAFF	TGTGCCAGCCGCCTGACAGGGACGTTCGAAGCTTTCTTT
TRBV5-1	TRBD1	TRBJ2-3	CASTALGRGFADTQYF	TGCGCCAGCACCGCTCTGGGCAGGGGGTTCGCAGATACGCAGTATTTT
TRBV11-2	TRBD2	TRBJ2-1	CASSLGSSGRVDEQFF	TGTGCCAGCAGCTTAGGCTCTAGCGGGAGGGTTGATGAGCAGTTCTTC
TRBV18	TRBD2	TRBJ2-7	CASSVISGTSVYEQYF	TGTGCCAGCTCAGTAATTAGTGGGACTAGCGTGTACGAGCAGTACTTC
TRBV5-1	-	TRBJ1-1	CASSWAGDEAFF	TGCGCCAGCAGCTGGGCAGGGGACGAAGCTTTCTTT
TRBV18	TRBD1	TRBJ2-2	CASSSTFSTGTNTGELFF	TGTGCCAGCTCGTCGACATTCTCGACAGGGACGAACACCGGGGAGCTGTTTTTT
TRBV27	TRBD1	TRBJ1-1	CASKKGQGWAFF	TGTGCCAGCAAAAAAGGACAGGGCTGGGCTTTCTTT
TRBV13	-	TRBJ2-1	CASSWLAVEQFF	TGTGCCAGCAGCTGGCTCGCCGTAGAGCAGTTCTTC
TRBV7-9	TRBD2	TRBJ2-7	CASSFEPGLAGVYEQYF	TGTGCCAGCAGCTTCGAGCCGGGACTAGCGGGGGTCTACGAGCAGTACTTC
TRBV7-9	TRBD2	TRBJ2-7	CASSSTSGPYEQYF	TGTGCCAGCAGCTCGACTAGCGGCCCCTACGAGCAGTACTTC
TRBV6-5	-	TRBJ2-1	CASSPRRDPNNEQFF	TGTGCCAGCAGCCCCCGGCGGGACCCAAACAATGAGCAGTTCTTC
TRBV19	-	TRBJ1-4	CASSYRQVNEKLFF	TGTGCCAGTAGTTATAGACAGGTCAATGAAAAACTGTTTTTT
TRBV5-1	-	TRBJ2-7	CASSGSGLNNYEQYF	TGCGCCAGCAGCGGCTCGGGACTCAACAACTACGAGCAGTACTTC
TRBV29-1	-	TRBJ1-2	CSVVVGEIYGYTF	TGCAGCGTTGTGGTCGGGGAAATTTATGGCTACACCTTC
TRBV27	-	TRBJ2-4	CASSLGGKAKNIQYF	TGTGCCAGCAGTTTAGGGGGGAAAGCCAAAAACATTCAGTACTTC
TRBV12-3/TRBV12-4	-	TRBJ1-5	CASMAGGFQPQHF	TGTGCCAGCATGGCAGGTGGGTTTCAGCCCCAGCATTTT
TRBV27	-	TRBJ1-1	CASSLSGVPEAFF	TGTGCCAGCAGTTTATCAGGGGTCCCTGAAGCTTTCTTT
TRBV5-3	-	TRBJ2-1	CARSLGRVPENEQFF	TGTGCCAGAAGCTTGGGGCGGGTTCCCGAAAATGAGCAGTTCTTC
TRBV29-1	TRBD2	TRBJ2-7	CSVRPRGSGDEQYF	TGCAGCGTTCGCCCGCGGGGGTCCGGTGACGAGCAGTACTTC
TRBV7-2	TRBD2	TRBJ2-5	CASSFGGGGGETQYF	TGTGCCAGCAGCTTTGGTGGCGGGGGGGGAGAGACCCAGTACTTC